These 27 T cell receptor beta chains came from one sample sequenced in a study of cytomegalovirus exposure and HLA in healthy donors. PCR was performed using 60 Vbeta and 13 Jbeta primers. Method: immunoSEQ multiplex PCR; TCRdb's copy keeps in-frame clones and lacks some. This table has approximately 220,000 clones, roughly 80% appearing once. Sequenced input: PBMCs. Receptors originate from a girl aged 5 to 17 in good health and CMV-seronegative.

The V gene is TRBV28, the J gene TRBJ1-2; D is undetermined. Trimming removed 5 bases at V and 4 bases at J, with 17 bases between. CDR3 length: 15 residues. Germline-derived CDR1 and CDR2 are MDHEN and SYDVKM. The CDR3 coding sequence is TGTGCCAGCAGTCTCGATCAACAGCTAACCTATGGCTACACCTTC. Protein sequence: CASSLDQQLTYGYTF.

The chain couples TRBV6-5 to TRBJ2-7, with 10 positions matching TRBD2. This CDR3 is 15 amino acids long. V shed 0 bases, J shed 6 bases, and the junction held 5 bases outside the gene matches. Germline CDR1 is MNHEY and CDR2 is SVGAGI. The CDR3 loop is CASSYSSSGSSEQYF. CDR3 DNA sequence: TGTGCCAGCAGTTACTCGTCTAGCGGGAGTTCCGAGCAGTACTTC.

The chain carries TRBV5-1 and TRBJ1-4, with D unresolved. This CDR3 is built from 15 residues. V gave up 0 bases and J gave up 6 bases, with 12 bases separating them. Germline V gene sequence: CDR1 SGHRS, CDR2 YFSETQ. The CDR3 is CASSLEGLSYEKLFF. The CDR3 coding sequence is TGCGCCAGCAGCTTGGAAGGACTAAGTTATGAAAAACTGTTTTTT.

V is TRBV28 and J is TRBJ2-5, with D unclear. The J call is uncertain, as TRBJ2-7 better fits the DNA end. CDR1 and CDR2 (germline): MDHEN, SYDVKM. CDR3 length: 12 residues. The CDR3 sequence: CASSLAYYEQYF. The DNA of the CDR3 is TGTGCCAGCAGTTTAGCCTACTACGAGCAGTACTTC.

J is TRBJ2-7 and V is TRBV11-2, with TRBD1 as a possible D gene (7 bases). This CDR3 spans 15 amino acids. Germline-derived CDR1 and CDR2 are SGHAT and FQNNGV. V was cut by 3 bases and J by 2 bases, with 14 bases left in between. CDR3 sequence (DNA): TGTGCCAGCAGCTTGGGTGGAGGGGGCCCCTACGAGCAGTACTTC. Amino acids: CASSLGGGGPYEQYF. Together with reference TRBV11-2 and TRBJ2-7, the CDR3 gives the full variable domain: EAGVAQSPRYKIIEKRQSVAFWCNPISGHATLYWYQQILGQGPKLLIQFQNNGVVDDSQLPKDRFSAERLKGVDSTLKIQPAKLEDSAVYLCASSLGGGGPYEQYFGPGTRLTVT.

The chain has TRBV5-1 and TRBJ1-1, with D possibly TRBD1 on 5 matching bases. The CDR3 length is 14 residues. V dropped 1 base and J dropped 2 bases, with 9 bases sitting between them. Germline CDR1 and CDR2: SGHRS and YFSETQ. The CDR3 nucleotides read TGCGCCAGCAGCTTGACGGGGGGTAACACTGAAGCTTTCTTT. Its translation is CASSLTGGNTEAFF.

The rearrangement links TRBV5-1 to TRBJ2-6; 8 bases are a match to TRBD1. CDR1 is SGHRS, CDR2 YFSETQ, per germline. This CDR3 spans 15 amino acids. V lost 2 bases and J lost 6; bases outside the gene matches: 4. The CDR3 sequence: CASSFVDREANVLTF. The DNA of the CDR3 is TGCGCCAGCAGCTTCGTGGACAGGGAGGCCAACGTCCTGACTTTC.

The chain couples TRBV28 to TRBJ1-3, with D possibly matching TRBD1 (5 bases). Per germline, CDR1 MDHEN and CDR2 SYDVKM. V was trimmed by 0 bases and J by 4 bases, leaving 7 bases between them. The CDR3 runs to 14 residues. The CDR3: CASSLWGQGNTIYF. CDR3 nucleotide sequence: TGTGCCAGCAGTTTATGGGGGCAGGGAAACACCATATATTTT.

This clone showed up just once. The chain joins TRBV6-5 to TRBJ1-1; 9 bases agree with TRBD1. Germline values: CDR1 MNHEY, CDR2 SVGAGI. Trimming cost V 5 bases and J 6 bases; bases outside gene matches: 10. This CDR3 region has 15 residues. The CDR3 sequence is CASSNQQGAYSEAFF. In nucleotides, the CDR3 is TGTGCCAGCAGTAACCAACAGGGGGCTTATTCTGAAGCTTTCTTT.

The V gene is TRBV9, the J gene TRBJ1-2; perhaps TRBD1 as D (5 bases). Germline values: CDR1 SGDLS, CDR2 YYNGEE. CDR3 length: 13 amino acids. V was cut by 4 bases and J by 6 bases, with 13 bases left in between. The CDR3 reads CASSPSWGDGYTF. As DNA, the CDR3 is TGTGCCAGCAGCCCGAGCTGGGGGGATGGCTACACCTTC.

The V and J genes are TRBV5-8 and TRBJ2-5, with D tentatively TRBD2 (5 bases). Germline lookup yields CDR1 SGHTS and CDR2 YDEGEE. There are 15 residues in the CDR3. Trimming took 4 bases from V and 5 from J, leaving 18 bases between them. CDR3 sequence reads: CASSLVVGSQETQYF. Written as DNA, the CDR3 is TGTGCCAGCAGCCTGGTCGTTGGGAGTCAGGAGACCCAGTACTTC. The full variable domain, completed using reference TRBV5-8 and TRBJ2-5, is EAGVTQSPTHLIKTRGQQATLRCSPISGHTSVYWYQQALGLGLQFLLWYDEGEERNRGNFPPRFSGRQFPNYSSELNVNALELEDSALYLCASSLVVGSQETQYFGPGTRLLVL.

The chain links TRBV19 to TRBJ2-3, with 8 positions matching TRBD2. V dropped 6 bases and J dropped 6; count of bases not matched to a gene: 11. The CDR3 loop spans 15 amino acids. Germline V CDR1 and CDR2: LNHDA, SQIVND (reference sequence). The CDR3 region is CASSRNGGVADTQYF. In DNA, the CDR3 is TGTGCCAGTAGCAGGAACGGGGGGGTAGCGGATACGCAGTATTTT.

This sequence joins TRBV21-1 and TRBJ1-1; the table names TRBD1, a call not compared with the DNA. TRBV21-1 is noted as a pseudogene. CDR3 length equals 18 residues. The chain's CDR3 is CASIDIGTGGLMNTEAFF. The CDR3 region has the DNA TGTGCCAGCATCGACATCGGGACAGGGGGCCTCATGAACACTGAAGCTTTCTTT.

The rearrangement uses TRBV28 and TRBJ2-5, with D perhaps TRBD1 (6 bases). The germline gives CDR1 MDHEN, CDR2 SYDVKM. V shed 7 bases and J shed 2 bases, with 14 bases lying between them. The CDR3 is 14 amino acids. For the CDR3, the DNA is TGTGCCAGCACCGTAGGGACAATACAAGAGACCCAGTACTTC. Translation gives CASTVGTIQETQYF. Based on the CDR3 plus reference TRBV28 and TRBJ2-5, the full variable domain is DVKVTQSSRYLVKRTGEKVFLECVQDMDHENMFWYRQDPGLGLRLIYFSYDVKMKEKGDIPEGYSVSREKKERFSLILESASTNQTSMYLCASTVGTIQETQYFGPGTRLLVL.

The chain joins TRBV4-2 to TRBJ2-5, with 15 bases lining up with TRBD2. Germline V CDR1 and CDR2: LGHNA, YNFKEQ. The CDR3 consists of 20 residues. With V trimmed by 4 bases and J by 4 bases, 16 bases remained unmatched. The CDR3 DNA sequence: TGTGCCAGCAGCCTCCAGAGTCCGGGACTAGCGGGGGGTGGGGTAGAGACCCAGTACTTC. It yields the protein CASSLQSPGLAGGGVETQYF.

This chain links TRBV6-1 with TRBJ1-5; 7 positions match TRBD1. The CDR3 totals 13 residues. With 10 bases clipped from V and 4 bases from J, the junction kept 7 bases outside the gene matches. Germline V gene data show CDR1 as MNHNS and CDR2 as SASEGT. CDR3 protein: CATTGQQNQPQHF. The CDR3 coding sequence is TGTGCCACTACGGGACAGCAAAATCAGCCCCAGCATTTT.

The gene calls are TRBV6-1 and TRBJ1-5; no firm D call. Germline V CDR1 and CDR2: MNHNS, SASEGT. V was cut by 6 bases and J by 2 bases, with 8 bases left in between. The CDR3 is made up of 13 amino acids. CDR3 DNA sequence: TGTGCCAGCAGGATAGAGGGCAATCAGCCCCAGCATTTT. The encoded protein is CASRIEGNQPQHF.

The chain carries TRBV23-1 and TRBJ1-4; D not certain. TRBV23-1 is labeled an ORF, and its function is uncertain. The CDR3 extends over 13 amino acids. Trimming pared 2 bases from V and 9 bases from J, leaving 10 bases between. The CDR3 coding sequence is TGCGCCAGCAGTCAAAGGTGGAGGAAAAAACTGTTTTTT. Its translation is CASSQRWRKKLFF.

V and J are TRBV11-2 and TRBJ2-7; D might be TRBD1 (6 bases). The length of the CDR3 is 15 residues. Germline-derived CDR1 and CDR2 are SGHAT and FQNNGV. V lost 0 bases to trimming and J lost 0 bases, with 9 bases between them. CDR3 sequence: CASSLEGHSSYEQYF. The DNA for the CDR3 is TGTGCCAGCAGCTTAGAGGGACATAGCTCCTACGAGCAGTACTTC.

This clone was picked up a small number of times. The CDR3 DNA is TGTGCCAGCAGTTACTATCGGGTGAATGGCTACACCTTC. Protein product: CASSYYRVNGYTF. This chain joins TRBV6-6 and TRBJ1-2; D is undetermined. The CDR3 extends over 13 amino acids. Trimming left V 1 base short and J 6 bases short, with 9 bases between. Germline values: CDR1 MNHNY, CDR2 SVGAGI (reference sequence).

The V and J genes are TRBV5-5 and TRBJ2-7, with 7 bases fitting TRBD1. Germline CDR1 reads SGHKS; CDR2 reads YYEKEE (reference sequence). CDR3 length: 14 amino acids. J was trimmed by 3 bases and V by 0 bases; bases with no gene match: 3. CDR3 DNA sequence: TGTGCCAGCAGCTTGGGACAGGGAAACTACGAGCAGTACTTC. Translated: CASSLGQGNYEQYF. The full variable domain, with the rest looked up from reference TRBV5-5 and TRBJ2-7, is DAGVTQSPTHLIKTRGQQVTLRCSPISGHKSVSWYQQVLGQGPQFIFQYYEKEERGRGNFPDRFSARQFPNYSSELNVNALLLGDSALYLCASSLGQGNYEQYFGPGTRLTVT.

The chain is built from TRBV7-6 and TRBJ2-5, with D perhaps TRBD2 (6 bases). V was trimmed by 2 bases and J by 4 bases, leaving 17 bases between them. This CDR3 is built from 16 residues. Germline loops: CDR1 SGHVS, CDR2 FNYEAQ. DNA of the CDR3: TGTGCCAGCAGCTTAATGGCCGGGGGTCGGGGAGAGACCCAGTACTTC. Amino acid sequence: CASSLMAGGRGETQYF.

This chain links TRBV6-6 with TRBJ2-7; no reliable D call. CDR3 length: 13 residues. Trimming shortened V by 6 bases and J by 9 bases, and 18 bases separated the two germline ends. The germline V gene encodes CDR1 MNHNY and CDR2 SVGAGI (reference sequence). This chain's CDR3 is CASSVGSYGTQYF. CDR3 DNA sequence: TGTGCCAGCAGCGTCGGGTCGTACGGTACGCAGTACTTC.

The V call is TRBV9, the J call TRBJ2-5, with TRBD2 identical over 13 bases. In germline, CDR1 is SGDLS, CDR2 YYNGEE. CDR3 size: 16 residues. With V trimmed by 4 bases and J by 5 bases, 8 bases remained unmatched. CDR3 sequence: CASSTLAGGPMETQYF. In DNA form, the CDR3 reads TGTGCCAGCAGCACACTAGCGGGGGGGCCGATGGAGACCCAGTACTTC.

The chain links TRBV11-2 to TRBJ2-3, with 9 bases identical to TRBD2. The V segment lost 3 bases and the J segment 2 bases; nucleotides outside the gene matches: 9. The CDR3 totals 17 residues. Looked up from germline, CDR1 is SGHAT and CDR2 is FQNNGV. The CDR3 nucleotides read TGTGCCAGCAGCTTGTCAGCGGGGGGAAGACTCACAGATACGCAGTATTTT. The encoded protein is CASSLSAGGRLTDTQYF.

The chain recombines TRBV5-4 with TRBJ1-2; the D is unclear. The CDR3 runs 15 residues. The germline V gene has CDR1 SGHNT and CDR2 YYREEE (reference sequence). Trimming removed 1 base at V and 3 bases at J, with 13 bases between. In DNA form, the CDR3 reads TGTGCCAGCAGCTTGCTTGGGTCCAGCGACTATGGCTACACCTTC. Translating it yields CASSLLGSSDYGYTF. The variable domain in full, with the rest retrieved from reference TRBV5-4 and TRBJ1-2, is ETGVTQSPTHLIKTRGQQVTLRCSSQSGHNTVSWYQQALGQGPQFIFQYYREEENGRGNFPPRFSGLQFPNYSSELNVNALELDDSALYLCASSLLGSSDYGYTFGSGTRLTVV.

The rearrangement uses TRBV5-1 and TRBJ2-5, with 12 bases aligning to TRBD1. Unmatched junction bases numbered 10, after V lost 2 bases and J lost 2 bases. Germline assignment: CDR1 SGHRS and CDR2 YFSETQ. CDR3 size: 18 residues. The chain's CDR3 is CASSLRGQGARGQETQYF. The CDR3 DNA is TGCGCCAGCAGCTTAAGGGGACAGGGGGCGCGTGGTCAAGAGACCCAGTACTTC.